The sequence of this TCR beta chain was determined in a study of regulatory T cells in long-lasting Graves disease. Time point indicated: newly diagnosed GD, antithyroid drugs for less than 3 months. The TCR library was made from RNA extracted from PBMCs. The CDR3 runs to 11 residues. The V and J ends lost 5 bases and 7 bases, in that order; junction bases with no gene match: 3. Per germline, CDR1 DFQATT and CDR2 SNEGSKA (reference sequence). Combining iRepertoire HTBI primers with Arm-PCR of CDR3 regions, the authors built TCR beta libraries. Each CDR3 protein gets one entry after TCRdb re-called the multiplex PCR reads with MiXCR. The sample includes around 500,000 distinct CDR3 sequences, less than 15% of them seen just once. These sequences were also reported in another study, on T cells in Graves' hyperthyroidism and ophthalmopathy.

The input for sequencing was peripheral blood mononuclear cells (PBMCs), taken at new diagnosis, from a patient treated with antithyroid drugs. The receptor was derived from a young man with Graves disease. This chain links TRBV20-1 with TRBJ1-2, with 8 bases aligning to TRBD1. The CDR3 reads CSAQGAGGYTF. The CDR3 bases are TGCAGTGCTCAGGGGGCTGGTGGCTACACCTTC.